This entry lists 30 T cell receptor beta chains sequenced from one sample in a study of OX40 agonist ivuxolimab in advanced cancers. Measured with immunoSEQ multiplex PCR; TCRdb has only the in-frame clones, and not every one. The data hold some 86,000 clones, with less than 95% observed a single time. This specimen consisted of CD4+ or CD8+ T cells sorted from blood, obtained in a trial of the OX40 agonist ivuxolimab. The receptor set was obtained from an adult with an advanced solid tumor such as melanoma, head and neck, liver or kidney cancer.

CDR3 DNA: TGTGCCAGCAGTTATTTGGCGGACCCCTACAATGAGCAGTTCTTC. Its protein product is CASSYLADPYNEQFF. The V gene is TRBV6-6, the J gene TRBJ2-1; D uncertain. V was trimmed by 3 bases and J by 2 bases, leaving 11 bases between them. The CDR3 has 15 amino acids. CDR1 and CDR2 from the germline V gene are MNHNY and SVGAGI (reference sequence).

The chain carries TRBV21-1 and TRBJ1-2; whether TRBD1, the table's D call, matches the DNA was not checked. TRBV21-1 is a pseudogene segment. The CDR3 has 15 residues. This CDR3 is CASSKTGTGAGGYTF. CDR3 nucleotides: TGTGCCAGCAGCAAAACCGGAACAGGGGCGGGTGGCTACACCTTC.

The V and J genes are TRBV6-5 and TRBJ2-3, with D possibly TRBD2 on 5 matching bases. The CDR3 runs to 10 residues. Germline CDR1 MNHEY, CDR2 SVGAGI. Trimming cost V 8 bases and J 6 bases, with 6 bases left between them. The DNA of the CDR3 is TGTGCCAGCCGCGGGGATACGCAGTATTTT. Protein sequence: CASRGDTQYF.

The rearrangement links TRBV27 to TRBJ2-3; 9 bases fit TRBD2. This CDR3 comprises 15 residues. Germline lookup yields CDR1 MNHEY and CDR2 SMNVEV (reference sequence). Losses at the gene ends were 2 bases for V and 0 bases for J; bases not matched to a gene: 0. Here the CDR3 reads CASSLGTSSTDTQYF. The CDR3 bases are TGTGCCAGCAGTTTAGGGACTAGCAGCACAGATACGCAGTATTTT.

This chain connects TRBV5-1 to TRBJ2-7, with a tentative D call TRBD1 (6 bases). The V and J ends lost 4 bases and 5 bases respectively, with 16 bases between them. Germline V gene lookup returns CDR1 SGHRS and CDR2 YFSETQ. This CDR3 comprises 14 residues. DNA of the CDR3: TGCGCCAGCAGCCCTACGGACAGCCGACACGAGCAGTACTTC. Translating gives CASSPTDSRHEQYF.

In DNA, the CDR3 is TGCAGCTCGGTGGGGGGCAGCTACAATGAGCAGTTCTTC. The encoded protein is CSSVGGSYNEQFF. This chain joins TRBV29-1 and TRBJ2-1; TRBD1 or TRBD2 may be the D gene (6 bases each). Trimming took 8 bases from V and 3 from J, leaving 14 bases between them. This CDR3 has 13 amino acids. CDR1 and CDR2 from the germline V gene are SQVTM and ANQGSEA.

This chain joins TRBV30 and TRBJ1-1, with 12 bases fitting TRBD1. The CDR3 has 20 amino acids. Germline V gives CDR1 GTSNPN, CDR2 SVGIG (reference sequence). With V trimmed by 3 bases and J by 3 bases, 20 bases remained unmatched. The CDR3 sequence is CAWRTRRGDRGPIPYTEAFF. The CDR3 coding sequence is TGTGCCTGGAGAACCCGACGGGGGGACAGGGGGCCTATACCCTACACTGAAGCTTTCTTT.

This clone was recorded once. This chain connects TRBV7-3 to TRBJ2-7; D uncertain. The CDR3 is 12 amino acids. CDR1 is SGHTA and CDR2 is FQGTGA in the germline V gene. The V gene lost 1 base and the J gene lost 6 bases, with 7 bases spanning the gap. The CDR3 protein is CASSLNGVEQYF. In DNA, the CDR3 is TGTGCCAGCAGCTTAAATGGGGTCGAGCAGTACTTC.

As concerns this clone: Other DNA sequences of this sample code for an identical CDR3. The chain carries TRBV30 and TRBJ2-7; 9 nucleotides match TRBD1. From germline, CDR1 is GTSNPN and CDR2 SVGIG (reference sequence). The CDR3 totals 14 residues. With V trimmed by 0 bases and J by 2 bases, 2 bases remained unmatched. CDR3 bases: TGTGCCTGGAGTGTAGGGACAGGGACCTACGAGCAGTACTTC. Protein: CAWSVGTGTYEQYF.

This chain joins TRBV5-1 and TRBJ2-5; no clear D. This CDR3 comprises 14 residues. Germline CDR1 reads SGHRS; CDR2 reads YFSETQ. The V end was cut by 4 bases, the J end by 6 bases, with 16 bases between. The CDR3 nucleotides are TGCGCCAGCAGCCCCCCCGGGTCTCAGAAGACCCAGTACTTC. Translation gives CASSPPGSQKTQYF.

This clone appeared once. The chain joins TRBV28 to TRBJ1-2, with 8 bases matching TRBD1. The CDR3 is 14 residues long. J gave up 0 bases and V 6 bases, and 3 bases lay outside the gene matches. Per the germline V gene, CDR1 is MDHEN and CDR2 is SYDVKM. CDR3 bases: TGTGCCAGCAGACAGGGGGGAGCTAACTATGGCTACACCTTC. Its translation is CASRQGGANYGYTF.

The V call is TRBV5-4, the J call TRBJ2-1; the match to TRBD2 covers 10 bases. Unmatched junction bases numbered 17, after V lost 4 bases and J lost 7 bases. Germline lookup yields CDR1 SGHNT and CDR2 YYREEE (reference sequence). The CDR3 consists of 18 residues. The CDR3 protein is CASSQGASGSSGGNEQFF. Here the CDR3 DNA reads TGTGCCAGCAGCCAAGGGGCTAGCGGGAGCAGTGGGGGGAATGAGCAGTTCTTC.

This chain's CDR3 is CASSYSTGHTEAFF. The CDR3 bases are TGTGCCAGCAGTTACTCAACAGGGCATACTGAAGCTTTCTTT. The chain combines TRBV6-5 with TRBJ1-1; TRBD1 might be the D (6 bases). Germline lookup yields CDR1 MNHEY and CDR2 SVGAGI. V shed 0 bases and J shed 5 bases, with 10 bases lying between them. The CDR3 sequence is 14 residues long.

The chain couples TRBV27 to TRBJ2-5; the D is unclear. V was trimmed by 0 bases and J by 1 base, leaving 9 bases between them. The CDR3 is made up of 15 amino acids. The V gene's germline CDR1 is MNHEY and CDR2 SMNVEV (reference sequence). CDR3 protein: CASSLSRQVQETQYF. Written as DNA, the CDR3 is TGTGCCAGCAGTTTATCGAGGCAGGTCCAAGAGACCCAGTACTTC.

The genes are TRBV28 and TRBJ1-3; 12 nucleotides match TRBD1. Germline values: CDR1 MDHEN, CDR2 SYDVKM. V dropped 4 bases and J dropped 3; count of bases not matched to a gene: 7. CDR3 length: 17 amino acids. CDR3 coding DNA: TGTGCCAGCAGTTCCCCCGGGACAGGGGGCTATGGAAACACCATATATTTT. This translates into CASSSPGTGGYGNTIYF.

The chain couples TRBV9 to TRBJ2-7; 10 bases align to TRBD1. There are 16 residues in the CDR3. Germline CDR1 SGDLS, CDR2 YYNGEE. The V gene end was trimmed by 3 bases and the J gene end by 3 bases; junction bases not matched to a gene: 9. DNA of the CDR3: TGTGCCAGCAGCGATAACCGGGACAGGGGTTTCTACGAGCAGTACTTC. Its translation is CASSDNRDRGFYEQYF. Variable domain in full (rest from reference TRBV9 and TRBJ2-7): DSGVTQTPKHLITATGQRVTLRCSPRSGDLSVYWYQQSLDQGLQFLIQYYNGEERAKGNILERFSAQQFPDLHSELNLSSLELGDSALYFCASSDNRDRGFYEQYFGPGTRLTVT.

The V gene is TRBV27, the J gene TRBJ2-7; D may be TRBD2 (6 bases). Trimming stripped 9 bases from V and 5 bases from J, with 20 bases between. Germline V CDR1 and CDR2: MNHEY, SMNVEV (reference sequence). CDR3 length equals 14 residues. Here the CDR3 DNA reads TGTGCCAGTATAAATTCCGGGGGTAGACACGAGCAGTACTTC. Amino acid sequence: CASINSGGRHEQYF.

The gene calls are TRBV5-1 and TRBJ2-2; D may be TRBD1 or TRBD2 (5 bases each). This CDR3 spans 12 amino acids. V was clipped by 6 bases and J by 6 bases, with 9 bases between them. Germline V CDR1 and CDR2: SGHRS, YFSETQ. Written as DNA, the CDR3 is TGCGCCAGCATGATGGGGGCCGGGGAGCTGTTTTTT. Its translation is CASMMGAGELFF.

V is TRBV7-8 and J is TRBJ2-5; 10 bases match TRBD2. V trimming: 3 bases; J trimming: 3 bases; junction bases outside the gene matches: 4. The length of the CDR3 is 15 residues. The germline V gene has CDR1 SGHVS and CDR2 FQNEAQ. The CDR3: CASSFPSGSKETQYF. The DNA for the CDR3 is TGTGCCAGCAGCTTCCCTAGCGGGAGCAAAGAGACCCAGTACTTC.

The J gene is TRBJ2-3, the V gene TRBV5-4; 13 nucleotides line up with TRBD2. V lost 3 bases to trimming and J lost 4 bases; unmatched junction nucleotides: 11. CDR1 is SGHNT, CDR2 YYREEE, per germline (reference sequence). The CDR3 is made up of 18 amino acids. The CDR3 loop is CASSSQPTSGRASDTQYF. CDR3 DNA: TGTGCCAGCAGCTCCCAGCCTACTAGCGGGAGGGCCTCAGATACGCAGTATTTT.

This sequence joins TRBV7-8 and TRBJ1-1; D perhaps matches TRBD1 (5 bases). Germline assignment: CDR1 SGHVS and CDR2 FQNEAQ. The CDR3 is 13 residues long. V was trimmed by 5 bases and J by 11 bases, leaving 18 bases between them. DNA of the CDR3: TGTGCCAGCAGCCCTCGCCGGGAACAGGATGCTTTCTTT. It is translated as CASSPRREQDAFF. The full variable domain, with the rest looked up from reference TRBV7-8 and TRBJ1-1, is GAGVSQSPRYKVAKRGQDVALRCDPISGHVSLFWYQQALGQGPEFLTYFQNEAQLDKSGLPSDRFFAERPEGSVSTLKIQRTQQEDSAVYLCASSPRREQDAFFGQGTRLTVV.

V is TRBV28 and J is TRBJ1-1; 7 nucleotides match TRBD1. Germline V gene lookup returns CDR1 MDHEN and CDR2 SYDVKM. CDR3 length: 14 amino acids. The V gene end was trimmed by 4 bases and the J gene end by 4 bases; junction bases not matched to a gene: 6. The CDR3 region is CASSSGRGVTEAFF. Written as DNA, the CDR3 is TGTGCCAGCAGTTCTGGCAGGGGGGTCACTGAAGCTTTCTTT.

The chain couples TRBV7-6 to TRBJ2-1, with TRBD1 matching 9 bases. This CDR3 has 16 amino acids. Germline V gene sequence: CDR1 SGHVS, CDR2 FNYEAQ. The V gene end was trimmed by 3 bases and the J gene end by 2 bases; junction bases not matched to a gene: 5. Here the CDR3 DNA reads TGTGCCAGCAGCTTGCAACAGGGGGCGGCCTACAATGAGCAGTTCTTC. It is translated as CASSLQQGAAYNEQFF. Looking up the rest from reference TRBV7-6 and TRBJ2-1 gives the full variable domain: GAGVSQSPRYKVTKRGQDVALRCDPISGHVSLYWYRQALGQGPEFLTYFNYEAQQDKSGLPNDRFSAERPEGSISTLTIQRTEQRDSAMYRCASSLQQGAAYNEQFFGPGTRLTVL.

This chain joins TRBV11-2 and TRBJ2-5; D gene uncertain. The V gene lost 5 bases and the J gene lost 7 bases, with 17 bases spanning the gap. The germline V gene has CDR1 SGHAT and CDR2 FQNNGV. The CDR3 is 14 amino acids. The DNA of the CDR3 is TGTGCCAGCAGCGTAGCTCGTGGTGGGGTGACCCAGTACTTC. Translating it yields CASSVARGGVTQYF.

V gene TRBV9 combines with J gene TRBJ2-3; D is perhaps TRBD2 (6 bases). This CDR3 is built from 15 residues. The V gene lost 2 bases and the J gene lost 2 bases, with 12 bases spanning the gap. CDR1 SGDLS and CDR2 YYNGEE come from the germline V gene. The CDR3 sequence is CASSVEGGTTDTQYF. The CDR3 DNA is TGTGCCAGCAGCGTGGAGGGAGGAACCACAGATACGCAGTATTTT.

This chain links TRBV19 with TRBJ1-2, with D possibly being TRBD1 (6 bases). Germline assignment: CDR1 LNHDA and CDR2 SQIVND (reference sequence). This CDR3 region has 12 residues. V lost 5 bases, J lost 6 bases, and 10 bases lay in between. The CDR3 loop reads CASSQGNHGYTF. The DNA for the CDR3 is TGTGCCAGTAGTCAGGGGAACCATGGCTACACCTTC.

V and J are TRBV6-6 and TRBJ2-5, with D unclear. Germline V gene lookup returns CDR1 MNHNY and CDR2 SVGAGI (reference sequence). The V gene lost 7 bases and the J gene lost 1 base, with 7 bases spanning the gap. This CDR3 region has 12 residues. The CDR3 loop reads CASTALQETQYF. CDR3 nucleotide sequence: TGTGCCAGCACCGCACTCCAAGAGACCCAGTACTTC.

The chain joins TRBV9 to TRBJ2-1; 11 bases match TRBD2. V dropped 4 bases and J dropped 4; count of bases not matched to a gene: 4. The germline CDR1 and CDR2 sequences are SGDLS and YYNGEE. The CDR3 spans 15 residues. As DNA, the CDR3 is TGTGCCAGCAGCCCCCTAGCGGGGGGATACAATGAGCAGTTCTTC. This translates into CASSPLAGGYNEQFF.

This clone has only a few counts. The rearrangement uses TRBV6-5 and TRBJ2-3; D is unresolved. V was cut by 5 bases and J by 5 bases, with 17 bases left in between. The CDR3 loop spans 15 amino acids. Germline V gene lookup returns CDR1 MNHEY and CDR2 SVGAGI. The CDR3, as DNA: TGTGCCAGCAGTCAACTCCGGGTTTTCGGAGATACGCAGTATTTT. It encodes CASSQLRVFGDTQYF.

The J gene is TRBJ1-5, the V gene TRBV19; 9 bases map to TRBD1. Germline-derived CDR1 and CDR2 are LNHDA and SQIVND (reference sequence). After removal of 6 bases from V and 2 bases from J, the junction contained 8 bases not matched to a gene. This CDR3 spans 16 amino acids. CDR3 loop: CASRDRGFVGNQPQHF. Written as DNA, the CDR3 is TGTGCCAGTAGGGACAGGGGTTTTGTAGGCAATCAGCCCCAGCATTTT.